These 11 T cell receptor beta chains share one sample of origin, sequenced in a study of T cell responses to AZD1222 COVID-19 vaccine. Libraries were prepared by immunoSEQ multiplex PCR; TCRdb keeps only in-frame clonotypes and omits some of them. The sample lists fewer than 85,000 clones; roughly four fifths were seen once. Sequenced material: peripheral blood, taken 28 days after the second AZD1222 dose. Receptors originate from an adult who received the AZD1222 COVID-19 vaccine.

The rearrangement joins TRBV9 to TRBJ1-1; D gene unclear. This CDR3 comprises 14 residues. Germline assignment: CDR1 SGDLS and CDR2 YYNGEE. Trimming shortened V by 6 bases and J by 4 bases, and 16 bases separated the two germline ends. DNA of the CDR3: TGTGCCAGCACCGAGGACTGGTCGGGCACTGAAGCTTTCTTT. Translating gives CASTEDWSGTEAFF.

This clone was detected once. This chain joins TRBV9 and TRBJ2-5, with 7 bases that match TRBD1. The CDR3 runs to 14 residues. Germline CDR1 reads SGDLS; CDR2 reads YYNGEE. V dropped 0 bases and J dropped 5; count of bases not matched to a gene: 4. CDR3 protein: CASSVEGARETQYF. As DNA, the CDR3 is TGTGCCAGCAGCGTAGAGGGGGCGAGGGAGACCCAGTACTTC.

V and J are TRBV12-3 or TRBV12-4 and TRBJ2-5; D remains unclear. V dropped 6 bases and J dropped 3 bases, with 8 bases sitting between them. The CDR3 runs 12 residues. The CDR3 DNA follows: TGTGCCAGCAGGGTGAACGAAGAGACCCAGTACTTC. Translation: CASRVNEETQYF.

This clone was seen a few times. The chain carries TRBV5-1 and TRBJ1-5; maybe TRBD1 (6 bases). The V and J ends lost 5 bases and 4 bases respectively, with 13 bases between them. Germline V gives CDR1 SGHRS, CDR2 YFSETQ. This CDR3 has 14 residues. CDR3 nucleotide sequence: TGCGCCAGCAGTGAGGCAGGGGATAATCAGCCCCAGCATTTT. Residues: CASSEAGDNQPQHF.

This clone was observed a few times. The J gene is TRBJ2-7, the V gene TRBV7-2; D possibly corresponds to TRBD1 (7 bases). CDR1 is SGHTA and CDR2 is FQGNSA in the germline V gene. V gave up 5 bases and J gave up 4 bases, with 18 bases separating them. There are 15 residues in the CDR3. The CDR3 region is CASSHPNRGGYEQYF. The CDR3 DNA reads TGTGCCAGCAGCCACCCGAACAGGGGAGGTTACGAGCAGTACTTC.

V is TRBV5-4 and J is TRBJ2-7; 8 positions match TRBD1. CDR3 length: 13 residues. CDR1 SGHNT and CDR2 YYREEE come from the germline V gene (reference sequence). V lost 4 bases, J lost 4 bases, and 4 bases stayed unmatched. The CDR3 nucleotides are TGTGCCAGCAGCCTACGGACAGGGTACGAGCAGTACTTC. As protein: CASSLRTGYEQYF.

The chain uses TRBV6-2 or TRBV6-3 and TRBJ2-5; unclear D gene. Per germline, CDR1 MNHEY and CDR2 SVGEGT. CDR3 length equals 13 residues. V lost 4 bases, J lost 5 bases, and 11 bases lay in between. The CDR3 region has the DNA TGTGCCAGCAGTTTTGGGGATGGGGAGACCCAGTACTTC. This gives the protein CASSFGDGETQYF.

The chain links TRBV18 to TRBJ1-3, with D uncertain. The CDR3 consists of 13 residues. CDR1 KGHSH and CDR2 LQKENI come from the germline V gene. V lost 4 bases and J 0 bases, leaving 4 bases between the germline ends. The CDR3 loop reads CASSLPSGNTIYF. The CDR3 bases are TGTGCCAGCTCACTCCCCTCTGGAAACACCATATATTTT.

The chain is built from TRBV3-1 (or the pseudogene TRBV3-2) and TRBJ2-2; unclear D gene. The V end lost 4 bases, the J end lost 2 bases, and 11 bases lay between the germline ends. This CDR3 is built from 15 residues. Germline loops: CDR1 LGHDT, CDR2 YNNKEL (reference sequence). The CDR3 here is CASSPPGQNTGELFF. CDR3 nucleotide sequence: TGTGCCAGCAGCCCACCGGGCCAAAACACCGGGGAGCTGTTTTTT.

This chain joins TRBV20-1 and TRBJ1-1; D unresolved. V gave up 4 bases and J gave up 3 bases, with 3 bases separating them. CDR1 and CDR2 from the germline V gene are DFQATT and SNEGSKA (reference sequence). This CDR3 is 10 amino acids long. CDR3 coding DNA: TGCAGTGCTATTTACACTGAAGCTTTCTTT. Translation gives CSAIYTEAFF.

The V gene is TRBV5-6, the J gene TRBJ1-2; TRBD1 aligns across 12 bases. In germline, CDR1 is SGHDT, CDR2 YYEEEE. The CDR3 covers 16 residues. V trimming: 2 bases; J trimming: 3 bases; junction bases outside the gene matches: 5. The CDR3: CASSFGTGGAYYGYTF. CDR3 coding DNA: TGTGCCAGCAGCTTCGGGACAGGGGGCGCCTACTATGGCTACACCTTC. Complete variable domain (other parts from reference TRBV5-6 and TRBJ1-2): DAGVTQSPTHLIKTRGQQVTLRCSPKSGHDTVSWYQQALGQGPQFIFQYYEEEERQRGNFPDRFSGHQFPNYSSELNVNALLLGDSALYLCASSFGTGGAYYGYTFGSGTRLTVV.